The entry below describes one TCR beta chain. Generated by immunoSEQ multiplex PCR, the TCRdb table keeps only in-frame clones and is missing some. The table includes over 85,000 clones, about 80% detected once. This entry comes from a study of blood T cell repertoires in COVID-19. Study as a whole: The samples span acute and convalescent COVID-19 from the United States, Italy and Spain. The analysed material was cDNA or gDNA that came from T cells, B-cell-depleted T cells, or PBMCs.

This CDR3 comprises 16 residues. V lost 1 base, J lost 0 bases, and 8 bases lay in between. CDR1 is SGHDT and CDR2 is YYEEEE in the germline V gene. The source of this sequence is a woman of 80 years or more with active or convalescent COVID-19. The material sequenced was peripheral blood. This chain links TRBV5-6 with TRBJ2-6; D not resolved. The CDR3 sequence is CASSLLSISGANVLTF. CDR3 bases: TGTGCCAGCAGCTTGTTATCTATCTCTGGGGCCAACGTCCTGACTTTC.